This T cell receptor delta chain was sequenced during a study of Vδ1+ human thymocytes. CDR3 length: 19 residues. CDR1 TSWWSYY and CDR2 QGS come from the germline V gene. Trimming cost V 0 bases and J 0 bases; bases outside gene matches: 12. This clone came up a few times. The target antigen is unknown. RNA was extracted from the cells and then reverse transcribed. Pooled V-gene forward primers with one constant-region reverse primer generated the CDR3 amplicons by multiplex PCR. TCRdb repeated clone calling on the multiplex PCR reads with CATT. Of about 55,000 delta-chain clones in the sample, approximately 15% were seen once. Sorted Vdelta1+ thymocytes were roughly 98% to 99.6% pure. Study conclusions and caveats: Bulk data may be misread because of unexpected Vdelta2 sequences. In the thymus, TRG and TRD repertoires looked highly polyclonal with Gaussian CDR3 lengths. Despite high sort purity, roughly 20% of thymic T cell receptor delta sequences were Vdelta2.

The sequence was obtained from a boy in the first two years of life who had congenital heart surgery. The chain uses TRDV1 and TRDJ1, with 8 bases that match TRDD3. The sequencing input was Vdelta1+ gamma-delta thymocytes from the thymus. The subset here: FACS-sorted CD3+ TCRalphabeta- TCRVdelta1+ TCRVdelta2- thymocytes. This CDR3 reads CALGELGSPWGTHTDKLIF. The CDR3 region has the DNA TGTGCTCTTGGGGAACTAGGCTCTCCCTGGGGGACCCACACCGATAAACTCATCTTT.